One and the same sample provided the 11 T cell receptor beta chains below, sequenced in a study of graft-versus-host responses after intestinal transplantation. Only in-frame clones appear in the TCRdb table, and some are missing; sequencing was by immunoSEQ multiplex PCR. The data show 35,000 to 45,000 clones, more than 85% seen once. Sequenced here: PBMCs, sampled 700 to 750 days after intestinal transplantation. The receptor source for this set is a human patient who received an intestinal transplant, so some T cells may come from the graft donor.

The rearrangement uses TRBV6-1 and TRBJ1-2; TRBD1 aligns across 7 bases. Unmatched junction bases numbered 5, after V lost 0 bases and J lost 4 bases. Per the germline V gene, CDR1 is MNHNS and CDR2 is SASEGT. This CDR3 has 15 amino acids. For the CDR3, the DNA is TGTGCCAGCAGTGAAGCCACGACAGGGACCTATGGCTACACCTTC. It yields the protein CASSEATTGTYGYTF.

CDR3 DNA sequence: TGTGCCAGCAGCGCGGGGGACAGGGACAATTCACCCCTCCACTTT. It translates to CASSAGDRDNSPLHF. The V gene is TRBV9, the J gene TRBJ1-6; 9 bases match TRBD1. CDR3 size: 15 residues. The V gene end was trimmed by 3 bases and the J gene end by 7 bases; junction bases not matched to a gene: 5. Germline lookup yields CDR1 SGDLS and CDR2 YYNGEE.

The V gene is TRBV7-7, the J gene TRBJ2-5, with a weak D call TRBD2 (5 bases). Per the germline V gene, CDR1 is SSHAT and CDR2 is FNYEAQ (reference sequence). The CDR3 is made up of 13 amino acids. V was trimmed by 8 bases and J by 5 bases, leaving 15 bases between them. The CDR3 DNA reads TGTGCCAGCGGAAAATCACTAGATGAGACCCAGTACTTC. Protein product: CASGKSLDETQYF.

This chain joins TRBV29-1 and TRBJ1-2, with no clear D. Germline loops: CDR1 SQVTM, CDR2 ANQGSEA. CDR3 length: 11 amino acids. V lost 3 bases and J 5 bases, leaving 7 bases between the germline ends. The CDR3 bases are TGCAGCGTTGAGGGAGGGTATGGCTACACCTTC. Its protein product is CSVEGGYGYTF.

The rearrangement joins TRBV5-4 to TRBJ2-5; TRBD2 matches 11 bases. CDR1 is SGHNT and CDR2 is YYREEE in the germline V gene (reference sequence). The CDR3 runs 15 residues. With V trimmed by 0 bases and J by 5 bases, 3 bases remained unmatched. In nucleotides, the CDR3 is TGTGCCAGCAGCTTGGTAGCGGGGGGGCCCGAGACCCAGTACTTC. It translates to CASSLVAGGPETQYF.

This clone appeared a few times. The chain carries TRBV6-5 and TRBJ1-6; D is undetermined. There are 15 residues in the CDR3. With 6 bases removed from V and 6 bases from J, the gap between germline ends came to 15 bases. Germline CDR1 and CDR2: MNHEY and SVGAGI. CDR3 region: CASSPIGRSNSPLHF. The CDR3 nucleotides read TGTGCCAGCAGCCCAATTGGACGGAGTAATTCACCCCTCCACTTT.

In DNA form, the CDR3 reads TGTGCCAGCAGCCCCGGGACACCTAATCAGCCCCAGCATTTT. It specifies CASSPGTPNQPQHF. The rearrangement uses TRBV6-6 and TRBJ1-5; maybe TRBD1 (6 bases). Deletions cut 6 bases from V and 4 bases from J, with 13 bases between. CDR1 is MNHNY, CDR2 SVGAGI, per germline (reference sequence). The CDR3 contains 14 residues.

This sequence joins TRBV9 and TRBJ2-5; 7 bases fit TRBD2. The CDR3 totals 14 residues. The germline CDR1 and CDR2 sequences are SGDLS and YYNGEE. V gave up 4 bases and J gave up 4 bases; unmatched junction bases: 7. The CDR3 spells CASSFHGEGETQYF. The CDR3 coding sequence is TGTGCCAGCAGCTTTCACGGGGAGGGAGAGACCCAGTACTTC.

This rearrangement joins TRBV5-5 to TRBJ1-3; possibly TRBD1 for D (6 bases). CDR3 length: 17 residues. Trimming shortened V by 6 bases and J by 4 bases, and 23 bases separated the two germline ends. CDR1 SGHKS and CDR2 YYEKEE come from the germline V gene (reference sequence). Here the CDR3 reads CASTRRSSGAPGNTIYF. The DNA of the CDR3 is TGTGCCAGCACCCGGCGGAGTTCGGGGGCGCCCGGAAACACCATATATTTT.

V and J are TRBV6-5 and TRBJ2-2; 8 positions agree with TRBD2. The CDR3 is made up of 15 amino acids. V lost 2 bases and J lost 3; bases outside the gene matches: 2. Per the germline V gene, CDR1 is MNHEY and CDR2 is SVGAGI. CDR3 loop: CASSYSGRYTGELFF. The CDR3 nucleotides read TGTGCCAGCAGTTACAGCGGGAGATACACCGGGGAGCTGTTTTTT.

This clone appeared a single time. The rearrangement uses TRBV6-1 and TRBJ1-6; weak D call: TRBD1 (5 bases). Per the germline V gene, CDR1 is MNHNS and CDR2 is SASEGT. The CDR3 covers 15 residues. Trimming stripped 5 bases from V and 14 bases from J, with 22 bases between. The CDR3 bases are TGTGCCAGCAGTAACACGGGACCACCCATAACAACCCTCCACTTT. It yields the protein CASSNTGPPITTLHF.